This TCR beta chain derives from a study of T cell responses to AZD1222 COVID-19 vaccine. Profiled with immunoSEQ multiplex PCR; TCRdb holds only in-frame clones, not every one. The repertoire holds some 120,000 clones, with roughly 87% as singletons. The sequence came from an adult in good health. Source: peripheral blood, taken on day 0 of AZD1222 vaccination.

In nucleotides, the CDR3 is TGTGCCAGCATCCGACGGGGGGCGAACACTGAAGCTTTCTTT. This encodes CASIRRGANTEAFF. V and J are TRBV6-5 and TRBJ1-1, with a possible D match to TRBD1 (6 bases). The CDR3 consists of 14 residues. Germline V gene sequence: CDR1 MNHEY, CDR2 SVGAGI. V shed 7 bases and J shed 1 base, with 13 bases lying between them.